This T cell receptor beta chain was recovered during a study of PD-1 blockade in classical Hodgkin lymphoma. Overall study results and limits: Reported findings placed baseline TCR diversity lower in newly diagnosed patients (compared with healthy donors).

Stated time point: cycle 4 day 1 (C4D1), after around six weeks of nivolumab. There was relapse after autologous stem cell transplantation in every patient, and there was variation in brentuximab vedotin exposure. Best responses included complete response and partial response; otherwise, the best response was progressive disease. The CDR3 has 13 amino acids. The germline V gene encodes CDR1 MDHEN and CDR2 SYDVKM. The V gene lost 4 bases and the J gene lost 2 bases, with 9 bases spanning the gap. Libraries were prepared by immunoSEQ multiplex PCR; TCRdb keeps only in-frame clonotypes and omits some of them. In the table there are over 20,000 clones, more than 80% of which are singletons. This clone has a single count. Its cognate antigen is unknown.

The chain recombines TRBV28 with TRBJ2-7; D may be TRBD1 (5 bases). The sequencing used peripheral blood mononuclear cells (PBMCs), collected before the fourth cycle of nivolumab. The receptor's source is a human donor with classical Hodgkin lymphoma. The CDR3 protein is CASSSRVPYEQYF. The CDR3 coding sequence is TGTGCCAGCAGTTCCAGGGTACCCTACGAGCAGTACTTC.